The 10 T cell receptor beta chains reported below all come from one sample, sequenced in a study of blood T cells in healthy people across ages (dated by TCRdb to between 2014 and 2016). Library generation was performed with 5' RACE. The reads were generated on an Illumina HiSeq 2500. The second PCR ran for roughly 7 to 11 cycles and used a J-beta primer mix along with a sample-barcoded 5' primer. TCRdb itself trimmed the public reads at Q25 with fastp, ran MiXCR and retained productive beta chains. Each entry merges the rows of one CDR3 protein and shows their most common DNA and genes. This sample lists some 700,000 distinct CDR3 sequences; 40% to 45% were detected once. The ten biggest clones cover 20% to 25% of the sample. Sample: blood. These receptor sequences come from a woman between 55 and 75 years old in good health.

V and J are TRBV28 and TRBJ2-3, with a weak D call TRBD1 (5 bases). V was pared by 3 bases and J by 2 bases, with 12 bases between. The CDR3 has 15 amino acids. CDR1 is MDHEN, CDR2 SYDVKM, per germline. The DNA for the CDR3 is TGTGCCAGCAGTTTCCAAACAGGAGCCACAGATACGCAGTATTTT. Its protein is CASSFQTGATDTQYF.

The gene calls are TRBV11-1 and TRBJ1-3; no reliable D call. The CDR3 is 12 amino acids. Per germline, CDR1 SGHAT and CDR2 FQDESV (reference sequence). V lost 4 bases, J lost 4 bases, and 5 bases lay in between. CDR3 region: CASSSAGNTIYF. In DNA form, the CDR3 reads TGTGCCAGCAGCTCGGCGGGAAACACCATATATTTT.

V and J are TRBV28 and TRBJ1-1, with 11 bases that match TRBD1. The CDR3 runs to 15 residues. Germline assignment: CDR1 MDHEN and CDR2 SYDVKM. The ends lost 6 bases at V and 0 bases at J; junction bases unmatched: 3. In DNA form, the CDR3 reads TGTGCCAGCAGGTGGACAGGGGGCGTGAACACTGAAGCTTTCTTT. Translated, it gives CASRWTGGVNTEAFF.

Details on this clonotype: This may arise from a read error, as a much more abundant clone is one base away. The rearrangement uses TRBV19 and TRBJ1-2; D call uncertain. The CDR3 totals 16 residues. Germline loops: CDR1 LNHDA, CDR2 SQIVND (reference sequence). This chain's CDR3 is CASSIIGEELNHGYTF. CDR3 nucleotides: TGTGCCAGTAGTATAATCGGTGAAGAGCTTAACCATGGCTACACCTTC.

This clonotype has more than one count but fewer than ten. The rearrangement joins TRBV12-3 or TRBV12-4 to TRBJ2-1, with 8 bases identical to TRBD2. This CDR3 has 15 amino acids. The V and J ends lost 3 bases and 7 bases, in that order; junction bases with no gene match: 8. The CDR3: CASSFPSGGGNEQFF. The CDR3 nucleotides read TGTGCCAGCAGTTTCCCCAGCGGGGGCGGGAATGAGCAGTTCTTC.

In its sample, this clonotype was seen once. One end of the junction fails to match germline, which may point to a read error. The V and J genes are TRBV12-3 or TRBV12-4 and TRBJ1-1; unclear D gene. The CDR3 has 13 residues. CDR3 in DNA: TGTGCCTGCAGTTTAACGGTGAACACTGAAGCTTTCTTT. Its protein is CACSLTVNTEAFF.

This clonotype was observed a handful of times. The chain combines TRBV4-2 with TRBJ2-1; 8 nucleotides agree with TRBD2. V shed 4 bases and J 6 bases; nucleotides not matched to a gene: 14. The CDR3 loop spans 17 amino acids. Germline V gives CDR1 LGHNA, CDR2 YNFKEQ. CDR3 coding DNA: TGTGCCAGCAGCCGAAGTACCGGGACTAGAGGTCGCAATGAGCAGTTCTTC. Amino acids: CASSRSTGTRGRNEQFF.

The chain recombines TRBV13 with TRBJ2-1, with D hard to call. The CDR3 has 12 residues. The V gene lost 0 bases and the J gene lost 13 bases, with 10 bases spanning the gap. Germline loops: CDR1 PRHDT, CDR2 FYEKMQ (reference sequence). In DNA, the CDR3 is TGTGCCAGCAGCTTAGGGAAGGCTCCCCAGTTCTTC. It yields the protein CASSLGKAPQFF.

This clonotype turned up a few times. This chain uses TRBV6-2 or TRBV6-3 with TRBJ2-1; no definite D call. Deletions cut 5 bases from V and 12 bases from J, with 11 bases between. The CDR3 runs 11 residues. From germline, CDR1 is MNHEY and CDR2 SVGEGT. The CDR3 reads CASSTAIAQFF. For the CDR3, the DNA is TGTGCCAGCAGTACTGCGATCGCGCAGTTCTTC.

The rearrangement links TRBV7-9 to TRBJ2-2; 9 positions match TRBD2. V lost 10 bases, J lost 3 bases, and 6 bases stayed unmatched. This CDR3 comprises 14 residues. CDR1 is SEHNR and CDR2 is FQNEAQ in the germline V gene (reference sequence). In DNA, the CDR3 is TGTGCCAAGAGCGGGGGGCCTGACACCGGGGAGCTGTTTTTT. It is translated as CAKSGGPDTGELFF.